A selection of T cell receptor beta chains follows, all from one sample in a study of T cell repertoires in cytomegalovirus infection. Their antigens remain unidentified. From the reads, TCRdb called clonotypes with MiXCR, one entry per CDR3 protein. The sample includes hundreds of thousands of distinct CDR3 sequences, more than 40% of them seen just once. The sequencing used cultured PBMCs, collected from culture after CMV antigen stimulation. These receptors were obtained from a human donor in good health (CMV status not recorded). Some clones in this sample may be carry-over from other donors' samples. Both conserved end residues are part of each CDR3. The order of the fields is CDR3 DNA, CDR3 protein, V gene, clone size, CDR3 length, J gene, D gene. A D gene is named only where the DNA matches it firmly. Expanded clones get a size class; other rows say once, few or many, or leave the size out.

CDR3nt: TGCAGCGTTGTCCTAGCGGGAGGTGCCCCAGATACGCAGTATTTT; CDR3aa: CSVVLAGGAPDTQYF; v_gene: TRBV29-1; abundance: .; len: 15; j_gene: TRBJ2-3; d_gene: TRBD2
CDR3nt: TGTGCCAGCAGCTTGATAGCGGGGGGGAGCACAGATACGCAGTATTTT; CDR3aa: CASSLIAGGSTDTQYF; v_gene: TRBV7-2; abundance: .; len: 16; j_gene: TRBJ2-3; d_gene: TRBD2
CDR3nt: TGTGCCAGCAGCGCGGGACAGGGAAGTCGGGGCTACACCTTC; CDR3aa: CASSAGQGSRGYTF; v_gene: TRBV11-2; abundance: .; len: 14; j_gene: TRBJ1-2; d_gene: TRBD1
CDR3nt: TGTGCCAGCAGCGAAACAGGACCTACTAACTATGGCTACACCTTC; CDR3aa: CASSETGPTNYGYTF; v_gene: TRBV7-2; abundance: few; len: 15; j_gene: TRBJ1-2; d_gene: .
CDR3nt: TGTGCCAGCAGACCCAGGGGGTACCCTCTAGGCGAGCAGTACTTC; CDR3aa: CASRPRGYPLGEQYF; v_gene: TRBV6-2/TRBV6-3; abundance: .; len: 15; j_gene: TRBJ2-7; d_gene: TRBD1
CDR3nt: TGTGCCAGTAGTCTGGCGAGACGCTCCTACAATGAGCAGTTCTTC; CDR3aa: CASSLARRSYNEQFF; v_gene: TRBV19; abundance: .; len: 15; j_gene: TRBJ2-1; d_gene: .
CDR3nt: TGTGCCAGCAGCTTACGGGGGGAGCTCACCGGGGAGCTGTTTTTT; CDR3aa: CASSLRGELTGELFF; v_gene: TRBV7-2; abundance: .; len: 15; j_gene: TRBJ2-2; d_gene: TRBD2
CDR3nt: TGCGCCAGCAGCCAAGTCGATGGGGATGAGCAGTTCTTC; CDR3aa: CASSQVDGDEQFF; v_gene: TRBV4-1; abundance: .; len: 13; j_gene: TRBJ2-1; d_gene: .
CDR3nt: TGTGCCAACCGGACTAGCGGGAGAAGTTTCTACGAGCAGTACTTC; CDR3aa: CANRTSGRSFYEQYF; v_gene: TRBV12-3/TRBV12-4; abundance: few; len: 15; j_gene: TRBJ2-7; d_gene: TRBD2
CDR3nt: TGTGCCAGTAGTCTTAGCGGGAGAGGGGGTAACAATGAGCAGTTCTTC; CDR3aa: CASSLSGRGGNNEQFF; v_gene: TRBV19; abundance: .; len: 16; j_gene: TRBJ2-1; d_gene: TRBD2
CDR3nt: TGCAGTGCCACCCGTGGGGGCCCTGGAAACACCATATATTTT; CDR3aa: CSATRGGPGNTIYF; v_gene: TRBV20-1; abundance: .; len: 14; j_gene: TRBJ1-3; d_gene: .
CDR3nt: TGTGCCAGCAGCTTCGTCGGGCCAGATACGCAGTATTTT; CDR3aa: CASSFVGPDTQYF; v_gene: TRBV7-2; abundance: .; len: 13; j_gene: TRBJ2-3; d_gene: .
CDR3nt: TGTGCCAGCAGTCGTCGGCCAGGGGAGCAGTTCTTC; CDR3aa: CASSRRPGEQFF; v_gene: TRBV12-3/TRBV12-4; abundance: few; len: 12; j_gene: TRBJ2-1; d_gene: .
CDR3nt: TGTGCCAGCAGCCCACTAGCTCGGGTTCAGGAGACCCAGTACTTC; CDR3aa: CASSPLARVQETQYF; v_gene: TRBV6-5; abundance: .; len: 15; j_gene: TRBJ2-5; d_gene: .
CDR3nt: TGTGCCAGCAGCCCCGCCGGCCTCTCGTTCCACTTT; CDR3aa: CASSPAGLSFHF; v_gene: TRBV6-5; abundance: .; len: 12; j_gene: TRBJ1-6; d_gene: .
CDR3nt: TGCAGTGCTAGCACGGGGGGGGGGTACAATGAGCAGTTCTTC; CDR3aa: CSASTGGGYNEQFF; v_gene: TRBV20-1; abundance: .; len: 14; j_gene: TRBJ2-1; d_gene: TRBD2
CDR3nt: TGTGCCGTAGAAAAGAGGCCTCTCAAAAGGGAGCAGTACTTC; CDR3aa: CAVEKRPLKREQYF; v_gene: TRBV7-9; abundance: .; len: 14; j_gene: TRBJ2-7; d_gene: .
CDR3nt: TGCGCCAGCAGCCAAGGGTCCGGAGGGACCTATGGCTACACCTTC; CDR3aa: CASSQGSGGTYGYTF; v_gene: TRBV4-3; abundance: .; len: 15; j_gene: TRBJ1-2; d_gene: .
CDR3nt: TGTGCCAGCAGCGTTCGTGGGGGGTATCCCTATGGCTACACCTTC; CDR3aa: CASSVRGGYPYGYTF; v_gene: TRBV6-5; abundance: .; len: 15; j_gene: TRBJ1-2; d_gene: .
CDR3nt: TGTGCCATCAGTGAGGGACAGAGCCTAAACAATGAGCAGTTCTTC; CDR3aa: CAISEGQSLNNEQFF; v_gene: TRBV10-3; abundance: once; len: 15; j_gene: TRBJ2-1; d_gene: .
CDR3nt: TGTGCCAGCAGCTGGCCCCGGGACAGGGGAAATGAGCAGTTCTTC; CDR3aa: CASSWPRDRGNEQFF; v_gene: TRBV7-9; abundance: .; len: 15; j_gene: TRBJ2-1; d_gene: TRBD1
CDR3nt: TGTGCCAGCAGCACCGCCTCCAGGGGCTTGGGGGCTCAGCATTTT; CDR3aa: CASSTASRGLGAQHF; v_gene: TRBV7-2; abundance: many; len: 15; j_gene: TRBJ1-5; d_gene: .
CDR3nt: TGTGCCACCAGCACGGGACTCCCCCCTGAATGGCAGTTCTTC; CDR3aa: CATSTGLPPEWQFF; v_gene: TRBV15; abundance: few; len: 14; j_gene: TRBJ2-1; d_gene: .
CDR3nt: TGTGCCAGCAGCCCCCGAAGGGAATCCATGCATGAGCAGTTCTTC; CDR3aa: CASSPRRESMHEQFF; v_gene: TRBV7-2; abundance: few; len: 15; j_gene: TRBJ2-1; d_gene: .
CDR3nt: TGTGCCAGCAGCCTACTAGCGGGAGATCCAGATACGCAGTATTTT; CDR3aa: CASSLLAGDPDTQYF; v_gene: TRBV7-6; abundance: .; len: 15; j_gene: TRBJ2-3; d_gene: TRBD2
CDR3nt: TGTGCCAGCGGCGCGGGCGGACATGAAGCTTTCTTT; CDR3aa: CASGAGGHEAFF; v_gene: TRBV7-3; abundance: .; len: 12; j_gene: TRBJ1-1; d_gene: .
CDR3nt: TGTGCCAGCAGGGGGGACGGGTCCTACGAGCAGTACTTC; CDR3aa: CASRGDGSYEQYF; v_gene: TRBV12-3/TRBV12-4; abundance: .; len: 13; j_gene: TRBJ2-7; d_gene: .
CDR3nt: TGTGCCATCACTGAGCCCAACTATGGCTACACCTTC; CDR3aa: CAITEPNYGYTF; v_gene: TRBV10-3; abundance: few; len: 12; j_gene: TRBJ1-2; d_gene: .
CDR3nt: TGTGCCATCAGTGACCCGGGACAGGGGTTCTACGAGCAGTACTTC; CDR3aa: CAISDPGQGFYEQYF; v_gene: TRBV10-3; abundance: .; len: 15; j_gene: TRBJ2-7; d_gene: TRBD1
CDR3nt: TGTGCCAGCAGCTTAGGCGGGACTAAACGCGGTGAGCAGTTCTTC; CDR3aa: CASSLGGTKRGEQFF; v_gene: TRBV7-2; abundance: .; len: 15; j_gene: TRBJ2-1; d_gene: TRBD2
CDR3nt: TGTGCCAGCAGCCACAAGTATACGCAGTATTTT; CDR3aa: CASSHKYTQYF; v_gene: TRBV11-2; abundance: few; len: 11; j_gene: TRBJ2-3; d_gene: .
CDR3nt: TGCGCCAGCAGCCGCACGGGGGGATTTCGTTCACCCCTCCACTTT; CDR3aa: CASSRTGGFRSPLHF; v_gene: TRBV4-3; abundance: few; len: 15; j_gene: TRBJ1-6; d_gene: .
CDR3nt: TGTGCCAGCAGGATGGACAGGGAGGTGGCTGGGGCCAACGTCCTGACTTTC; CDR3aa: CASRMDREVAGANVLTF; v_gene: TRBV2; abundance: .; len: 17; j_gene: TRBJ2-6; d_gene: TRBD1
CDR3nt: TGCGCCAGCACCAAAACGGGACAGGGGAGTGGAGAGACCCAGTACTTC; CDR3aa: CASTKTGQGSGETQYF; v_gene: TRBV5-1; abundance: .; len: 16; j_gene: TRBJ2-5; d_gene: TRBD1
CDR3nt: TGTGCCAGCAGCCCAAGGACTAGCGGGAAAGAGACCCAGTACTTC; CDR3aa: CASSPRTSGKETQYF; v_gene: TRBV7-2; abundance: few; len: 15; j_gene: TRBJ2-5; d_gene: TRBD2
CDR3nt: TGTGCCAGCAGCTTAGCTTTCGGGACAGGGATCAATTCACCCCTCCACTTT; CDR3aa: CASSLAFGTGINSPLHF; v_gene: TRBV7-2; abundance: many; len: 17; j_gene: TRBJ1-6; d_gene: TRBD1
CDR3nt: TGTGCCAGCAGCTTAGCGGCTAGCGGGAGGGACGAGCAGTACTTC; CDR3aa: CASSLAASGRDEQYF; v_gene: TRBV7-2; abundance: many; len: 15; j_gene: TRBJ2-7; d_gene: TRBD2
CDR3nt: TGTGCCAGCAGCTTGTTCCGGTGGGTCGGGACAGGGTCCTACGAGCAGTACTTC; CDR3aa: CASSLFRWVGTGSYEQYF; v_gene: TRBV5-6; abundance: few; len: 18; j_gene: TRBJ2-7; d_gene: TRBD1
CDR3nt: TGTGCCAGCAGCTTGAGGGGAATCGGGGGGCTGGCCGTTAAGGGCACAGATACGCAGTATTTT; CDR3aa: CASSLRGIGGLAVKGTDTQYF; v_gene: TRBV7-2; abundance: .; len: 21; j_gene: TRBJ2-3; d_gene: .
CDR3nt: TGTGCCAGCAGCCGGCGGGGGCGCAGCTATGGCTACACCTTC; CDR3aa: CASSRRGRSYGYTF; v_gene: TRBV5-4; abundance: .; len: 14; j_gene: TRBJ1-2; d_gene: .
CDR3nt: TGTGCCAGCAGTCAGGGATATAACTACGAGCAGTACTTC; CDR3aa: CASSQGYNYEQYF; v_gene: TRBV12-3/TRBV12-4; abundance: .; len: 13; j_gene: TRBJ2-7; d_gene: .
CDR3nt: TGCGCCAGCAGCTTGGCCCAGGGGGTCAGGACGGAGACCCAGTACTTC; CDR3aa: CASSLAQGVRTETQYF; v_gene: TRBV5-1; abundance: .; len: 16; j_gene: TRBJ2-5; d_gene: TRBD1
CDR3nt: TGTGCCATCCGGGCAGCAGAGGAGCAGTACTTC; CDR3aa: CAIRAAEEQYF; v_gene: TRBV10-3; abundance: .; len: 11; j_gene: TRBJ2-7; d_gene: .
CDR3nt: TGTGCCAGCAGTGGACAGGGGTTCTCCTACGAGCAGTACTTC; CDR3aa: CASSGQGFSYEQYF; v_gene: TRBV6-1; abundance: few; len: 14; j_gene: TRBJ2-7; d_gene: TRBD1
CDR3nt: TGCGCCAGCAGGGCGGTGGAGACCTATGGCTACACCTTC; CDR3aa: CASRAVETYGYTF; v_gene: TRBV5-1; abundance: .; len: 13; j_gene: TRBJ1-2; d_gene: .